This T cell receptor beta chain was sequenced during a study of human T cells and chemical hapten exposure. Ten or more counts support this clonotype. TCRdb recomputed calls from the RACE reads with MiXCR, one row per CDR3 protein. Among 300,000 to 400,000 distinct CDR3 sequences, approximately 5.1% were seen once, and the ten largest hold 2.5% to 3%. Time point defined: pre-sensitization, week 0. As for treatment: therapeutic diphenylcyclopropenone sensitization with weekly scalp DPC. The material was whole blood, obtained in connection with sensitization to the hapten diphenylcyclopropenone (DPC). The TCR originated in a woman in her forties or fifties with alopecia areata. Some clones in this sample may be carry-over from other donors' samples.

The CDR3 coding sequence is TGTGCCAGCAGCCCCGTGGACTACTCCTACAATGAGCAGTTCTTC. Translated, it gives CASSPVDYSYNEQFF. This chain joins TRBV14 and TRBJ2-1; D may be TRBD2 (6 bases). CDR1 is SGHDN, CDR2 FVKESK, per germline. V was pared by 4 bases and J by 0 bases, with 10 bases between. This CDR3 is 15 amino acids long.